This passage covers 4 T cell receptor beta chains from one sample sequenced in a study of blood T cell repertoires in COVID-19. Using immunoSEQ multiplex PCR, the repertoire was profiled, and TCRdb retains in-frame clones only, with some absent. The sample lists 180,000 or so clones, approximately 80% occurring once. The sequencing sample was made of peripheral blood. The receptors here all came from a human donor with acute or convalescent COVID-19. The donor label of this sample is uncertain.

CDR3 loop: CASSYRRGQSSGANVLTF. As DNA, the CDR3 is TGTGCCAGCAGCTACCGCAGGGGCCAGAGCTCTGGGGCCAACGTCCTGACTTTC. V and J are TRBV9 and TRBJ2-6; D is possibly TRBD1 (6 bases). V was cut by 4 bases and J by 0 bases, with 17 bases left in between. Germline V gives CDR1 SGDLS, CDR2 YYNGEE. The CDR3 runs to 18 residues.

The rearrangement joins TRBV12-3 or TRBV12-4 to TRBJ2-1; D might be TRBD2 (5 bases). Trimming left V 8 bases short and J 1 base short, with 9 bases between. The CDR3 contains 13 residues. The CDR3 DNA follows: TGTGCCAGCGGAGGAGTGTCCTACAATGAGCAGTTCTTC. The encoded protein is CASGGVSYNEQFF.

The chain carries TRBV4-3 and TRBJ2-1; the D gene is possibly TRBD1 (6 bases). The germline V gene encodes CDR1 LGHNA and CDR2 YSLEER. The ends were cut back, 0 bases at V and 4 bases at J, with 7 bases in the middle. This CDR3 contains 14 residues. The CDR3 region has the DNA TGCGCCAGCAGCCAAGAAGGGGGATACAATGAGCAGTTCTTC. Its translation: CASSQEGGYNEQFF.

V usage is TRBV19 and J usage is TRBJ2-1; TRBD2 is a possible D gene (6 bases). Germline V gene lookup returns CDR1 LNHDA and CDR2 SQIVND (reference sequence). Trimming shortened V by 1 base and J by 3 bases, and 13 bases separated the two germline ends. The CDR3 runs to 16 residues. In DNA, the CDR3 is TGTGCCAGTAGTATAGGCAGGCGGGGTCACTACAATGAGCAGTTCTTC. It translates to CASSIGRRGHYNEQFF. Using reference TRBV19 and TRBJ2-1 for the parts outside the CDR3, the full variable domain is DGGITQSPKYLFRKEGQNVTLSCEQNLNHDAMYWYRQDPGQGLRLIYYSQIVNDFQKGDIAEGYSVSREKKESFPLTVTSAQKNPTAFYLCASSIGRRGHYNEQFFGPGTRLTVL.